The entry below describes one TCR beta chain. Its antigen is unknown. CDR1 is LNHDA and CDR2 is SQIVND in the germline V gene (reference sequence). Trimming shortened V by 6 bases and J by 7 bases, and 15 bases separated the two germline ends. The length of the CDR3 is 13 residues. These data belong to a study of beta chain features in type 1 diabetes. Whole-study context: All samples together contributed 100 million to 120 million sorted cells for examination. Study-wide points: Type 1 diabetes patients had TCRB CDR3s that were shorter (moderately but significantly so) in all four CD4+ subsets.

As every portion of the isolated RNA was reverse transcribed, the sequencing read expressed TCRB transcripts. The assay was immunoSEQ multiplex PCR, and TCRdb's table has in-frame clones only and misses some. The sample records fewer than 200,000 clones, about 13% being singletons. Sequencing input: central memory CD4+ T cells from blood. The receptor's source is a woman aged 18-29 years in good health. The chain has TRBV19 and TRBJ1-2; tentative D call: TRBD1 (5 bases). The CDR3 bases are TGTGCCAGTAGAATACAGGCAGTAGGTGGCTACACCTTC. Translated: CASRIQAVGGYTF.